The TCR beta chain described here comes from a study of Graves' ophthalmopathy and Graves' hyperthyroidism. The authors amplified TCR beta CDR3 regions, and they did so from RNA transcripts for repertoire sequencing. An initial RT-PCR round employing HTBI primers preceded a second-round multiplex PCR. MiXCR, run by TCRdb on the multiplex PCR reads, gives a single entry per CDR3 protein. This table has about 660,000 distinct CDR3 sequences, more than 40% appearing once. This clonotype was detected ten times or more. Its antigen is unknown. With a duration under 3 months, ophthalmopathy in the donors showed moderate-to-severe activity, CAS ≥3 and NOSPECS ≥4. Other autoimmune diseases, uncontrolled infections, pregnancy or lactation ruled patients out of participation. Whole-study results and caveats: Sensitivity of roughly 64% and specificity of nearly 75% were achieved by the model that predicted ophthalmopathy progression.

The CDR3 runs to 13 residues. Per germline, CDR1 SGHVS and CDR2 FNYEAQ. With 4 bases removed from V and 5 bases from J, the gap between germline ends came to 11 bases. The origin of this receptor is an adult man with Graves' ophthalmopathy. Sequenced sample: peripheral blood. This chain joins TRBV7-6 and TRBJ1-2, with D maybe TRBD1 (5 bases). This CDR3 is CASSSQGLYGYTF. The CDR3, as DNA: TGTGCCAGCAGCTCCCAGGGATTGTATGGCTACACCTTC.